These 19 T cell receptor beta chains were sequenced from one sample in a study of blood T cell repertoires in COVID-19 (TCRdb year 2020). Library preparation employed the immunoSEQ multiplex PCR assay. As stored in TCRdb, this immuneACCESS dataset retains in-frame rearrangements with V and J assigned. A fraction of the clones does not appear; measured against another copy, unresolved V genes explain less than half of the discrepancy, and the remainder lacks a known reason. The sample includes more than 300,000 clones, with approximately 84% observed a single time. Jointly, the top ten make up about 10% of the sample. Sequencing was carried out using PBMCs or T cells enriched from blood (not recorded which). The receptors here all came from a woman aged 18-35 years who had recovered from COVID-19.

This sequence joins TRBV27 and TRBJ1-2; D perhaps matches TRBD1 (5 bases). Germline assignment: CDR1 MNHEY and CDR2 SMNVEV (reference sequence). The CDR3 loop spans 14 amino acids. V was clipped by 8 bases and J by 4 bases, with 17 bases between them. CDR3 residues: CASRTGGSSYGYTF. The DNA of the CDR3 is TGTGCCAGCCGAACAGGAGGGAGCTCCTATGGCTACACCTTC.

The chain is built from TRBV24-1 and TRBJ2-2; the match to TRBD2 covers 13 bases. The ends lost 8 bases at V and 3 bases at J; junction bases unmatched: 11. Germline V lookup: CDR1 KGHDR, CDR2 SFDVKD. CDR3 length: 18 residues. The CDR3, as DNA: TGTGCCACCACGGGGACACGGGGACTAGCGGGACACACCGGGGAGCTGTTTTTT. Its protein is CATTGTRGLAGHTGELFF.

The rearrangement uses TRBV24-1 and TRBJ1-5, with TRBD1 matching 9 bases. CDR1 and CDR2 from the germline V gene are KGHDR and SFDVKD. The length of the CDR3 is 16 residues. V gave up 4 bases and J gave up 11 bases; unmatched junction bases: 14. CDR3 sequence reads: CATSDPGQGGGETQHF. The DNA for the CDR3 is TGTGCCACCAGTGACCCGGGACAGGGCGGAGGTGAGACCCAGCATTTT.

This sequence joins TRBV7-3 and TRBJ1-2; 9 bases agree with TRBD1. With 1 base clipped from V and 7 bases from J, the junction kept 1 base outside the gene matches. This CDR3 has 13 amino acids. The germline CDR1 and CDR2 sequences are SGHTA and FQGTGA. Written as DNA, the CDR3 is TGTGCCAGCAGCTTAAGGGGACAGGGTGGCTACACCTTC. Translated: CASSLRGQGGYTF.

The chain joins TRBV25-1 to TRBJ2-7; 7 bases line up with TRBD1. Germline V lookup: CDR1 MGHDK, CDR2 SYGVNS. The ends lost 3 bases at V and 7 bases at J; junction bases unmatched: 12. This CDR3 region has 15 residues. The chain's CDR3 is CASSDPGQHIGEQYF. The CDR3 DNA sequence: TGTGCCAGCAGTGATCCGGGACAGCATATTGGGGAGCAGTACTTC.

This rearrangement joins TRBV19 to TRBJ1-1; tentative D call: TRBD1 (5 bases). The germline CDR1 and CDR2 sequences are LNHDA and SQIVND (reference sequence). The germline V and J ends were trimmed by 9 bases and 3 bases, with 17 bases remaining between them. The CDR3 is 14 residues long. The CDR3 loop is CASREGRSYTEAFF. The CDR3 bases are TGTGCCAGCAGGGAAGGGCGTTCCTACACTGAAGCTTTCTTT. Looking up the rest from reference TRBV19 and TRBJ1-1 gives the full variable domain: DGGITQSPKYLFRKEGQNVTLSCEQNLNHDAMYWYRQDPGQGLRLIYYSQIVNDFQKGDIAEGYSVSREKKESFPLTVTSAQKNPTAFYLCASREGRSYTEAFFGQGTRLTVV.

The CDR3 loop reads CSAVVAVYNEQFF. In DNA, the CDR3 is TGCAGTGCTGTGGTAGCGGTCTACAATGAGCAGTTCTTC. This sequence joins TRBV29-1 and TRBJ2-1, with TRBD2 as a possible D gene (6 bases). CDR1 is SQVTM and CDR2 is ANQGSEA in the germline V gene. There are 13 residues in the CDR3.

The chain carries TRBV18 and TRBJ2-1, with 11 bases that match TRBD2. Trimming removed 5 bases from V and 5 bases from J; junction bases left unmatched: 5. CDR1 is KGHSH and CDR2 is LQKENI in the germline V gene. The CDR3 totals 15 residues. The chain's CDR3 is CASSATSGENNEQFF. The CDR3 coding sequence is TGTGCCAGCTCAGCGACTAGCGGGGAGAACAATGAGCAGTTCTTC. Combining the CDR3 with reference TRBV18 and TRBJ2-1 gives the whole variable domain NAGVMQNPRHLVRRRGQEARLRCSPMKGHSHVYWYRQLPEEGLKFMVYLQKENIIDESGMPKERFSAEFPKEGPSILRIQQVVRGDSAAYFCASSATSGENNEQFFGPGTRLTVL.

Written as DNA, the CDR3 is TGTGCCAGCAGTTCCGGACTAATGACGATCTACGAGCAGTACTTC. This codes for CASSSGLMTIYEQYF. The chain uses TRBV6-5 and TRBJ2-7; a possible D gene is TRBD2 (6 bases). Per the germline V gene, CDR1 is MNHEY and CDR2 is SVGAGI. The CDR3 runs to 15 residues. V was shortened by 4 bases and J by 3 bases, with 16 bases between the two germline ends.

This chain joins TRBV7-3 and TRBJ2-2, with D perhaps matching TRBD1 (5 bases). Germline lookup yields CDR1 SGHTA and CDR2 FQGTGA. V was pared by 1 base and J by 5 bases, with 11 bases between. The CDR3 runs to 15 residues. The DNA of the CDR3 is TGTGCCAGCAGCTTAAAGGGGTTGGGGACCGGGGAGCTGTTTTTT. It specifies CASSLKGLGTGELFF.

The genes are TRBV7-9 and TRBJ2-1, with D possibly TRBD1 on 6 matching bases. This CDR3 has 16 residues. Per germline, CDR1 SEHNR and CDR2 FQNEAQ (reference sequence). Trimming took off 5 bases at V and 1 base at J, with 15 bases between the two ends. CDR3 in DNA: TGTGCCAGCAGCCCGAAGGGCCAGGGGTCCTACAATGAGCAGTTCTTC. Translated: CASSPKGQGSYNEQFF.

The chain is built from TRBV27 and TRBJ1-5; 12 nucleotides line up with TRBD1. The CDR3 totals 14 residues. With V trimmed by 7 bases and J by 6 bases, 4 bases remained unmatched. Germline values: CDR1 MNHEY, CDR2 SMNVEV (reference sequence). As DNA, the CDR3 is TGTGCCAGCAAGGGACAGGGGGCTTTTCAGCCCCAGCATTTT. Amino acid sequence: CASKGQGAFQPQHF.

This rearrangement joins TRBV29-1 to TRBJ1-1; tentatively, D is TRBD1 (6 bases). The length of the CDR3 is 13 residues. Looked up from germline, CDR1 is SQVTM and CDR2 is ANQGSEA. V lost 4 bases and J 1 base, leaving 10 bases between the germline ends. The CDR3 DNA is TGCAGCGTTGTGAGGGGGGGGAACACTGAAGCTTTCTTT. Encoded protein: CSVVRGGNTEAFF. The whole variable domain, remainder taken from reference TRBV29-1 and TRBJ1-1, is SAVISQKPSRDICQRGTSLTIQCQVDSQVTMMFWYRQQPGQSLTLIATANQGSEATYESGFVIDKFPISRPNLTFSTLTVSNMSPEDSSIYLCSVVRGGNTEAFFGQGTRLTVV.

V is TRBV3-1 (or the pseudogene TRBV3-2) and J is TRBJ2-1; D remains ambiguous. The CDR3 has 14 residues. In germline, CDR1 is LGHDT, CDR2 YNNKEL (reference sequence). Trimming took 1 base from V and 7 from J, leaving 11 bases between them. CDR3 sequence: CASSQGDSLNEQFF. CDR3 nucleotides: TGTGCCAGCAGCCAAGGAGACTCCCTAAATGAGCAGTTCTTC.

DNA of the CDR3: TGTGCCAGCAGCCAAGATCGACTAGGCTTATACGAGCAGTACTTC. Its translation is CASSQDRLGLYEQYF. The chain employs TRBV4-2 and TRBJ2-7, with a weak D call TRBD2 (6 bases). The germline V gene encodes CDR1 LGHNA and CDR2 YNFKEQ. V lost 0 bases and J 4 bases, leaving 13 bases between the germline ends. The CDR3 runs 15 residues.

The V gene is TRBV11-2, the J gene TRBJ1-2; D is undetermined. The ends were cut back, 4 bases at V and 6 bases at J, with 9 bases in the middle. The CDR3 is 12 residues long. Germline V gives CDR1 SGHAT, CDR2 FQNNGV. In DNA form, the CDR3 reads TGTGCCAGCAGCTCGTATATAGATGGCTACACCTTC. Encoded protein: CASSSYIDGYTF.

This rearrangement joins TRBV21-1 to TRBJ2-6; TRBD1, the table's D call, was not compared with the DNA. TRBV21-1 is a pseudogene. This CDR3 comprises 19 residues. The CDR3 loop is CASSKDDADRVTGANVLTF. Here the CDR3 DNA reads TGTGCCAGCAGCAAAGATGACGCGGACAGGGTTACTGGGGCCAACGTCCTGACTTTC.

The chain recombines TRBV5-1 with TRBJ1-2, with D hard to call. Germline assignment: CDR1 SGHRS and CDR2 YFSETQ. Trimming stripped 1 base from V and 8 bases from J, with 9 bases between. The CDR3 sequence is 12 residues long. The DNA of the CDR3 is TGCGCCAGCAGCTTGAGAGGGAGCGGCTACACCTTC. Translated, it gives CASSLRGSGYTF.

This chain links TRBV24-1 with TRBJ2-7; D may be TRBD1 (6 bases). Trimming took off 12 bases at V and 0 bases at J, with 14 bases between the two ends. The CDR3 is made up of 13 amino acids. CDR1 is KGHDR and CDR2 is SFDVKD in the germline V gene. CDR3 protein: CASVGQSSYEQYF. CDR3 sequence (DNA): TGTGCCTCTGTTGGACAGTCCTCCTACGAGCAGTACTTC.